The 25 T cell receptor beta chains given below trace back to one sample, sequenced in a study of shared clonotypes between healthy human individuals. TCRdb's table, derived via immunoSEQ multiplex PCR, lists solely in-frame clones and lacks some. The table lists around 990,000 clones, roughly 77% of them singletons. Sequenced: memory CD4+ T cells from PBMCs. Subset in this sample: CD45RA-negative fraction. The receptors come from a man younger than 35 in good health. Some clones in this sample may be carry-over from other donors' samples.

V gene TRBV14 combines with J gene TRBJ2-1; TRBD2 matches at 12 bases. This CDR3 spans 18 amino acids. Per germline, CDR1 SGHDN and CDR2 FVKESK. Trimming at V came to 4 bases and at J to 4 bases, leaving 11 bases not matched to a gene. This CDR3 is CASSRALAGGAGYNEQFF. The CDR3 DNA is TGTGCCAGCAGCCGAGCCCTAGCGGGAGGGGCAGGATACAATGAGCAGTTCTTC.

The chain couples TRBV28 to TRBJ1-3; 7 nucleotides match TRBD1. CDR1 and CDR2 from the germline V gene are MDHEN and SYDVKM. V was pared by 6 bases and J by 2 bases, with 7 bases of the junction left unmatched. The CDR3 has 15 residues. CDR3 sequence reads: CASSRRGQAGNTIYF. The DNA for the CDR3 is TGTGCCAGCAGCCGCCGCGGACAGGCTGGAAACACCATATATTTT.

This clone was picked up one time. This chain joins TRBV9 and TRBJ2-3; 7 bases match TRBD1. Germline loops: CDR1 SGDLS, CDR2 YYNGEE. V shed 4 bases and J 2 bases; nucleotides not matched to a gene: 7. This CDR3 is 15 amino acids long. CDR3 sequence (DNA): TGTGCCAGCAGCTTAAACACAGGGGTCACAGATACGCAGTATTTT. The encoded protein is CASSLNTGVTDTQYF.

V is TRBV30 and J is TRBJ1-4; D gene uncertain. From germline, CDR1 is GTSNPN and CDR2 SVGIG (reference sequence). The CDR3 has 14 residues. Trimming left V 3 bases short and J 8 bases short, with 16 bases between. The CDR3 region has the DNA TGTGCCTGGAGCCCAGGTGCGATAGGCGAAAAACTGTTTTTT. Protein: CAWSPGAIGEKLFF.

Only a few counts were recorded for this clone. V gene TRBV5-5 combines with J gene TRBJ2-3; possible D gene TRBD1, 5 bases. Germline V gene data show CDR1 as SGHKS and CDR2 as YYEKEE (reference sequence). The CDR3 runs 14 residues. Deletions cut 5 bases from V and 0 bases from J, with 10 bases between. This chain's CDR3 is CASSWGGSTDTQYF. The CDR3 DNA is TGTGCCAGCAGTTGGGGCGGAAGCACAGATACGCAGTATTTT.

This clone is a singleton in its sample. V usage is TRBV25-1 and J usage is TRBJ2-1, with a weak D call TRBD2 (5 bases). This CDR3 spans 12 amino acids. Trimming took 5 bases from V and 4 from J, leaving 6 bases between them. The germline V gene encodes CDR1 MGHDK and CDR2 SYGVNS. The CDR3 DNA follows: TGTGCCAGCAGTAGAGGGTACAATGAGCAGTTCTTC. It translates to CASSRGYNEQFF.

This clone was seen a few times. The chain couples TRBV27 to TRBJ2-7, with D possibly TRBD1 on 5 matching bases. Trimming pared 2 bases from V and 2 bases from J, leaving 10 bases between. Germline CDR1 and CDR2: MNHEY and SMNVEV (reference sequence). This CDR3 region has 14 residues. CDR3 coding DNA: TGTGCCAGCAGTTTAAAACAGGACACCTACGAGCAGTACTTC. Translated: CASSLKQDTYEQYF.

The chain employs TRBV29-1 and TRBJ2-7, with D possibly matching TRBD1 (6 bases). Looked up from germline, CDR1 is SQVTM and CDR2 is ANQGSEA. The CDR3 totals 13 residues. Trimming removed 1 base at V and 4 bases at J, with 11 bases between. The CDR3 DNA reads as TGCAGCGTTGAAGGCCAGGGGAGATACGAGCAGTACTTC. Amino acid sequence: CSVEGQGRYEQYF.

Details on this clone: A much larger clone is a single base away; this may be a read error. This chain connects TRBV27 to TRBJ1-2; 9 bases are a match to TRBD1. This CDR3 comprises 13 residues. The germline CDR1 and CDR2 sequences are MNHEY and SMNVEV (reference sequence). Here the CDR3 reads CACRQGVGRGYTF. The DNA for the CDR3 is TGTGCCTGCAGACAGGGGGTCGGGCGTGGCTACACCTTC.

This chain joins TRBV19 and TRBJ2-5; the D call may be TRBD1 or TRBD2 (5 bases each). CDR1 is LNHDA and CDR2 is SQIVND in the germline V gene (reference sequence). V lost 5 bases and J 5 bases, leaving 18 bases between the germline ends. This CDR3 comprises 15 residues. CDR3 in DNA: TGTGCCAGTAGTTCAGGACTCGTTAAGGGGGAGACCCAGTACTTC. Translated, it gives CASSSGLVKGETQYF.

This sequence joins TRBV5-4 and TRBJ2-7; TRBD2 agrees at 10 bases. The CDR3 extends over 16 amino acids. CDR1 is SGHNT and CDR2 is YYREEE in the germline V gene (reference sequence). Trimming took 0 bases from V and 6 from J; bases not matched to a gene: 9. This chain's CDR3 is CASSLGIAGGSGEQYF. CDR3 bases: TGTGCCAGCAGCTTGGGGATAGCGGGAGGATCGGGCGAGCAGTACTTC.

The chain recombines TRBV21-1 with TRBJ2-7. TRBV21-1 is reported as a pseudogene. CDR3 size: 15 residues. The CDR3 loop reads CASSNPRDPKDEQYF. The CDR3 DNA sequence: TGTGCCAGCAGCAACCCCCGGGACCCCAAGGACGAGCAGTACTTC.

This chain uses TRBV15 with TRBJ1-5; 9 bases are shared with TRBD1. This CDR3 is 16 amino acids long. V lost 1 base, J lost 3 bases, and 4 bases stayed unmatched. Germline CDR1 and CDR2: LNHNV and YYDKDF (reference sequence). The CDR3 DNA reads as TGTGCCACCAGCAGAGTAACAGGGGGCCCCAATCAGCCCCAGCATTTT. Its translation is CATSRVTGGPNQPQHF.

In its sample, this clone was seen once. The rearrangement joins TRBV6-1 to TRBJ1-2; D possibly corresponds to TRBD1 (5 bases). V gave up 11 bases and J gave up 0 bases, with 16 bases separating them. This CDR3 contains 14 residues. Germline CDR1 and CDR2: MNHNS and SASEGT. CDR3 sequence (DNA): TGTGCCGGTACGACAGTTTTAGCTAACTATGGCTACACCTTC. It yields the protein CAGTTVLANYGYTF.

The rearrangement joins TRBV5-1 to TRBJ2-1; 11 nucleotides align to TRBD2. The CDR3 covers 19 residues. Germline V gives CDR1 SGHRS, CDR2 YFSETQ. V gave up 0 bases and J gave up 4 bases; unmatched junction bases: 12. CDR3 sequence (DNA): TGCGCCAGCAGCTTGGTTACTAGCGGGAGTATGGGACGGTACAATGAGCAGTTCTTC. This translates into CASSLVTSGSMGRYNEQFF. The complete variable domain, with remaining parts taken from reference TRBV5-1 and TRBJ2-1, reads KAGVTQTPRYLIKTRGQQVTLSCSPISGHRSVSWYQQTPGQGLQFLFEYFSETQRNKGNFPGRFSGRQFSNSRSEMNVSTLELGDSALYLCASSLVTSGSMGRYNEQFFGPGTRLTVL.

This clone was detected a few times. The V and J genes are TRBV7-9 and TRBJ1-2, with no clear D. V lost 2 bases and J lost 6, with 7 bases in between. Per germline, CDR1 SEHNR and CDR2 FQNEAQ (reference sequence). This CDR3 has 12 residues. CDR3 residues: CASSLNTNGYTF. The CDR3 DNA sequence: TGTGCCAGCAGCTTAAACACCAATGGCTACACCTTC.

This clone was counted a single time. The chain employs TRBV21-1 and TRBJ2-3; the table's D gene call, TRBD1, was not cross checked with the DNA. TRBV21-1 is tagged as a pseudogene. The CDR3 has 16 residues. CDR3 coding DNA: TGTGCCAGCAGCCCCATACGAGGACAGGGGACAGATACGCAGTATTTT. This codes for CASSPIRGQGTDTQYF.

Concerning this clone itself: The sample carries other DNA sequences with the same CDR3. This chain links TRBV18 with TRBJ1-1; 8 bases align to TRBD1. Germline values: CDR1 KGHSH, CDR2 LQKENI. This CDR3 region has 14 residues. Trimming removed 5 bases from V and 1 base from J; junction bases left unmatched: 3. CDR3: CASSTGQANTEAFF. In DNA form, the CDR3 reads TGTGCCAGCTCAACGGGACAGGCGAACACTGAAGCTTTCTTT. The full variable domain, completed using reference TRBV18 and TRBJ1-1, is NAGVMQNPRHLVRRRGQEARLRCSPMKGHSHVYWYRQLPEEGLKFMVYLQKENIIDESGMPKERFSAEFPKEGPSILRIQQVVRGDSAAYFCASSTGQANTEAFFGQGTRLTVV.

CDR3 in amino acids: CATFLAGTYNEQFF. The DNA for the CDR3 is TGTGCCACCTTCCTAGCGGGCACCTACAATGAGCAGTTCTTC. The genes are TRBV28 and TRBJ2-1, with TRBD2 identical over 8 bases. The junction had 7 bases not matched to a gene; V was cut back by 10 bases and J by 2 bases. Germline CDR1 MDHEN, CDR2 SYDVKM. The length of the CDR3 is 14 residues.

This clone was picked up one time. V and J are TRBV11-1 and TRBJ2-5; 11 bases are a match to TRBD2. Germline CDR1 is SGHAT and CDR2 is FQDESV (reference sequence). Trimming cost V 4 bases and J 4 bases; bases outside gene matches: 8. The CDR3 runs to 16 residues. The CDR3 is CASSSSAGLAGETQYF. CDR3 DNA sequence: TGTGCCAGCAGCTCAAGTGCAGGACTAGCGGGAGAGACCCAGTACTTC.

As regards this clone: This specimen includes other DNA sequences encoding the same CDR3. The rearrangement links TRBV28 to TRBJ2-6; a possible D gene is TRBD1 (6 bases). This CDR3 has 15 amino acids. V was clipped by 3 bases and J by 2 bases, with 8 bases between them. CDR1 is MDHEN and CDR2 is SYDVKM in the germline V gene. For the CDR3, the DNA is TGTGCCAGCAGTTTGTCAGGGGCTGGGGCCAACGTCCTGACTTTC. It codes for CASSLSGAGANVLTF.

This clone has at least ten counts. The same CDR3 can be traced to other DNA sequences in this sample. The V and J genes are TRBV30 and TRBJ1-1, with TRBD1 as a possible D gene (6 bases). Per the germline V gene, CDR1 is GTSNPN and CDR2 is SVGIG (reference sequence). The CDR3 has 14 residues. Trimming removed 3 bases at V and 0 bases at J, with 11 bases between. The CDR3, as DNA: TGTGCCTGGAGCGGACAGACGATGAACACTGAAGCTTTCTTT. It yields the protein CAWSGQTMNTEAFF.

To note about this clone: Other DNA sequences in this sample translate to the same CDR3. The rearrangement uses TRBV5-6 and TRBJ1-1; D call uncertain. The CDR3 totals 13 residues. Trimming pared 0 bases from V and 1 base from J, leaving 4 bases between. Germline loops: CDR1 SGHDT, CDR2 YYEEEE. The CDR3 DNA follows: TGTGCCAGCAGCTTGGTGTCGAACACTGAAGCTTTCTTT. Protein product: CASSLVSNTEAFF.

The chain uses TRBV11-3 and TRBJ1-1; perhaps TRBD1 as D (6 bases). This CDR3 is built from 13 residues. Germline values: CDR1 SGHNT, CDR2 YENEEA. V shed 5 bases and J shed 3 bases, with 10 bases lying between them. CDR3 sequence: CASSLDRDTEAFF. DNA of the CDR3: TGTGCCAGCAGCCTGGACAGAGACACTGAAGCTTTCTTT. Full variable domain (rest looked up from reference TRBV11-3 and TRBJ1-1): EAGVVQSPRYKIIEKKQPVAFWCNPISGHNTLYWYLQNLGQGPELLIRYENEEAVDDSQLPKDRFSAERLKGVDSTLKIQPAELGDSAVYLCASSLDRDTEAFFGQGTRLTVV.

Notes on this clone: This likely came from a read error, as a far larger clone is one base away. The chain employs TRBV6-6 and TRBJ1-2; tentatively, D is TRBD1 (6 bases). This CDR3 is built from 11 residues. The germline V gene has CDR1 MNHNY and CDR2 SVGAGI (reference sequence). V lost 6 bases and J 5 bases, leaving 7 bases between the germline ends. CDR3 sequence reads: CASRTGYGYTF. The CDR3 DNA reads TGTGCCAGCAGAACAGGGTATGGCTACACCTTC.